This T cell receptor (beta chain) is from a study of T-cell reconstitution after alpha-beta-depleted transplantation in children. Trimming took off 3 bases at V and 3 bases at J, with 8 bases between the two ends. From germline, CDR1 is MDHEN and CDR2 SYDVKM. CDR3 length equals 13 residues. Unique molecular identifiers were incorporated during preparation of the TCRbeta library. MiXCR, applied by TCRdb to the PCR reads, yields one record per CDR3 protein. The sample lists roughly 170,000 distinct CDR3 sequences; approximately 7% were seen once. In this sample, this clonotype turned up a few times. The clonotype comes from a human donor who donated a stem cell graft to a child with Wiskott-Aldrich syndrome. The sample consisted of PBMCs from the stem cell graft donor, taken from the stem cell graft. The rearrangement joins TRBV28 to TRBJ2-5; D is undetermined. The CDR3 DNA is TGTGCCAGCAGTTTGGGGTTAGAAGAGACCCAGTACTTC. This sequence encodes CASSLGLEETQYF.